Each of the 15 T cell receptor beta chains below was sequenced from the same sample in a study of blood T cell repertoires in COVID-19. The repertoire was sequenced with immunoSEQ multiplex PCR; TCRdb's copy has only in-frame clones and lacks some. The data contain around 94,000 clones, 75% to 90% of them singletons. Source material: peripheral blood. Receptor source: a human donor in a cohort sampled during active COVID-19.

The CDR3 bases are TGTGCCACCAGTGAAGGGACTAGCGGGAGAAATGAGCAGTTCTTC. It translates to CATSEGTSGRNEQFF. The V gene is TRBV24-1, the J gene TRBJ2-1, with 14 bases aligning to TRBD2. The CDR3 is made up of 15 amino acids. Germline trimming cut 4 bases from V and 7 bases from J; bases unmatched to any gene: 2. The germline gives CDR1 KGHDR, CDR2 SFDVKD.

CDR3 sequence: CAIRKQGTGANVLTF. The CDR3, as DNA: TGTGCCATCAGGAAACAGGGCACTGGGGCCAACGTCCTGACTTTC. The rearrangement uses TRBV10-3 and TRBJ2-6; TRBD1 might be the D (6 bases). V was cut by 6 bases and J by 2 bases, with 11 bases left in between. Germline CDR1 ENHRY, CDR2 SYGVKD. This CDR3 contains 15 residues.

V is TRBV6-5 and J is TRBJ2-7; 7 nucleotides align to TRBD2. This CDR3 is 14 amino acids long. Germline CDR1 MNHEY, CDR2 SVGAGI. The ends lost 6 bases at V and 2 bases at J; junction bases unmatched: 7. The CDR3 region is CASRLKRETYEQYF. For the CDR3, the DNA is TGTGCCAGCAGACTTAAGCGGGAAACCTACGAGCAGTACTTC.

V is TRBV21-1 and J is TRBJ1-6; the D call in the table, TRBD1, was not verified against the DNA. TRBV21-1 is reported as a pseudogene. This CDR3 has 16 residues. The CDR3 nucleotides are TGTGCCACTTCCCCCAGACAGGGCGAGTATAATTCACCCCTCCACTTT. This encodes CATSPRQGEYNSPLHF.

This clone was observed a handful of times. The gene calls are TRBV7-3 and TRBJ2-2; D not certain. Trimming pared 4 bases from V and 1 base from J, leaving 10 bases between. The CDR3 has 15 amino acids. Germline-derived CDR1 and CDR2 are SGHTA and FQGTGA. The CDR3 region has the DNA TGTGCCAGCAGCTCTCAGGCCGGGAACACCGGGGAGCTGTTTTTT. It specifies CASSSQAGNTGELFF. Using reference TRBV7-3 and TRBJ2-2 for the parts outside the CDR3, the full variable domain is GAGVSQTPSNKVTEKGKYVELRCDPISGHTALYWYRQSLGQGPEFLIYFQGTGAADDSGLPNDRFFAVRPEGSVSTLKIQRTERGDSAVYLCASSSQAGNTGELFFGEGSRLTVL.

V usage is TRBV28 and J usage is TRBJ2-2; 14 bases line up with TRBD2. The CDR3 covers 14 residues. CDR1 MDHEN and CDR2 SYDVKM come from the germline V gene. With 7 bases clipped from V and 7 bases from J, the junction kept 2 bases outside the gene matches. The CDR3 DNA reads as TGTGCCAGCACCGGGACTAGCGGGAGCGGGGAGCTGTTTTTT. Its protein is CASTGTSGSGELFF.

This clone was seen more than once but under ten times. V gene TRBV7-9 combines with J gene TRBJ1-6; 10 nucleotides align to TRBD1. J lost 7 bases, V lost 0 bases, and 3 bases had no gene match. In germline, CDR1 is SEHNR, CDR2 FQNEAQ (reference sequence). This CDR3 has 16 amino acids. The CDR3 DNA reads as TGTGCCAGCAGCTTAGCCCCGGGACAGGGGAATTCACCCCTCCACTTT. Its protein product is CASSLAPGQGNSPLHF.

The rearrangement uses TRBV10-3 and TRBJ1-6, with 11 bases lining up with TRBD1. V was clipped by 6 bases and J by 10 bases; unmatched bases: 2. CDR1 is ENHRY and CDR2 is SYGVKD in the germline V gene. CDR3 length: 13 residues. The CDR3 loop reads CAISWDRGSPLHF. Written as DNA, the CDR3 is TGTGCCATCAGCTGGGACAGGGGGTCACCCCTCCACTTT.

The chain combines TRBV6-5 with TRBJ2-7; 11 positions match TRBD2. V gave up 6 bases and J gave up 0 bases; unmatched junction bases: 4. Per the germline V gene, CDR1 is MNHEY and CDR2 is SVGAGI. The CDR3 sequence is 15 residues long. This CDR3 is CASSLAGGPSYEQYF. CDR3 nucleotides: TGTGCCAGCAGCCTAGCGGGAGGACCCTCCTACGAGCAGTACTTC.

This sequence joins TRBV15 and TRBJ1-5; 8 nucleotides align to TRBD1. The CDR3 has 14 amino acids. Germline values: CDR1 LNHNV, CDR2 YYDKDF (reference sequence). V was clipped by 1 base and J by 7 bases; unmatched bases: 3. CDR3 amino acids: CATSRGQGWQPQHF. Here the CDR3 DNA reads TGTGCCACCAGCAGAGGACAGGGGTGGCAGCCCCAGCATTTT.

V is TRBV7-2 and J is TRBJ2-6; 7 nucleotides align to TRBD1. The CDR3 has 17 residues. Trimming at V came to 5 bases and at J to 0 bases, leaving 7 bases not matched to a gene. Germline lookup yields CDR1 SGHTA and CDR2 FQGNSA. CDR3 sequence (DNA): TGTGCCAGCAGCCACGGGACAGTGATCTCTGGGGCCAACGTCCTGACTTTC. Translating it yields CASSHGTVISGANVLTF. The full variable domain, its missing parts supplied by reference TRBV7-2 and TRBJ2-6, is GAGVSQSPSNKVTEKGKDVELRCDPISGHTALYWYRQSLGQGLEFLIYFQGNSAPDKSGLPSDRFSAERTGGSVSTLTIQRTQQEDSAVYLCASSHGTVISGANVLTFGAGSRLTVL.

The V and J genes are TRBV6-2 or TRBV6-3 and TRBJ1-6; TRBD1 matches at 7 bases. This CDR3 region has 14 residues. J lost 6 bases, V lost 7 bases, and 6 bases had no gene match. Germline-derived CDR1 and CDR2 are MNHEY and SVGEGT. The CDR3 spells CASTPGQRNSPLHF. The CDR3 DNA reads as TGTGCCAGCACCCCGGGACAGCGTAATTCACCCCTCCACTTT.

The chain uses TRBV28 and TRBJ2-7; 7 bases map to TRBD1. This CDR3 is 12 amino acids long. CDR1 and CDR2 (germline): MDHEN, SYDVKM. After removal of 6 bases from V and 6 bases from J, the junction contained 5 bases not matched to a gene. CDR3 protein: CASRTTGVEQYF. DNA for the CDR3: TGTGCCAGCAGGACCACAGGGGTCGAGCAGTACTTC.

The chain recombines TRBV28 with TRBJ2-7, with 8 bases that match TRBD1. The germline CDR1 and CDR2 sequences are MDHEN and SYDVKM. This CDR3 is 13 amino acids long. V shed 5 bases and J 8 bases; nucleotides not matched to a gene: 8. CDR3 in amino acids: CASSKRRQGKQYF. The CDR3 DNA reads TGTGCCAGCAGTAAACGGCGACAGGGGAAGCAGTACTTC.

A few counts support this clone. This sample also contains other DNA sequences that code for the same CDR3. The chain uses TRBV28 and TRBJ1-5; the match to TRBD1 covers 8 bases. Trimming took 6 bases from V and 1 from J; bases not matched to a gene: 5. The CDR3 consists of 15 residues. Per the germline V gene, CDR1 is MDHEN and CDR2 is SYDVKM. In DNA, the CDR3 is TGTGCCAGCAGCAGCGGACAGGGCAGCAATCAGCCCCAGCATTTT. It specifies CASSSGQGSNQPQHF.